This T cell receptor beta chain was captured by sequencing in a study of blood T cell repertoires in COVID-19. Adults between about 18 and 95 years of age took part from fewer than 30 US areas. This CDR3 is 13 amino acids long. V lost 6 bases and J 7 bases, leaving 12 bases between the germline ends. The V gene's germline CDR1 is MNHEY and CDR2 SMNVEV (reference sequence). As originally analysed: Reference gene primer amplification gave nucleated cell count estimates. Produced via immunoSEQ multiplex PCR; TCRdb's table is partial and in-frame only. The DNA gave D and trimming, while V, J and clone size come from that table. The sample carries roughly 250,000 clones, about 86% recorded once.

This TCR derives from a woman aged 35 to 49 with acute COVID-19. The V gene is TRBV27, the J gene TRBJ1-4; D is unresolved. Material: PBMCs or T cells enriched from blood (not recorded which). Here the CDR3 DNA reads TGTGCCAGCAGCTGGGCAGGATCTGAAAAACTGTTTTTT. Its protein product is CASSWAGSEKLFF.